Listed below are T cell receptor beta chains from one sample, sequenced in a study of blood T cell repertoires in COVID-19. Clones were read by immunoSEQ multiplex PCR, and TCRdb kept only the in-frame ones, dropping some. The data show 150,000 or so clones, about 85% seen once. Source material: peripheral blood. The receptors come from a human donor with acute or convalescent COVID-19. The donor label of this sample is uncertain. Each CDR3 is given with its conserved first and last residue. A D gene is named only where the DNA matches it firmly. For some rows the clone size is stated as once, few or many, or as a class when expanded; others skip it.

D gene	V gene	clone size	J gene	CDR3 protein	CDR3 DNA
NA	TRBV7-6	NA	TRBJ2-7	CASSPERARESYEQYF	TGTGCCAGCAGCCCGGAGAGGGCGAGGGAGTCCTACGAGCAGTACTTC
TRBD1	TRBV9	NA	TRBJ1-2	CASSMRTGSNYGYTF	TGTGCCAGCAGCATGAGGACAGGTTCTAACTATGGCTACACCTTC
NA	TRBV3-1/TRBV3-2	NA	TRBJ1-4	CASSQAWRSNEKLFF	TGTGCCAGCAGCCAAGCATGGAGGTCCAATGAAAAACTGTTTTTT
TRBD1	TRBV4-3	NA	TRBJ1-2	CASSQRTGALSNYGYTF	TGCGCCAGCAGCCAGCGGACAGGGGCCCTATCTAACTATGGCTACACCTTC
TRBD2	TRBV13	NA	TRBJ2-5	CASSLGFGGAYETQYF	TGTGCCAGCAGCTTAGGTTTCGGGGGGGCCTACGAGACCCAGTACTTC
NA	TRBV27	NA	TRBJ1-1	CASSSTSVGNTEAFF	TGTGCCAGCAGTTCAACTTCGGTTGGGAACACTGAAGCTTTCTTT
NA	TRBV28	NA	TRBJ1-3	CASSPTLLFSGNTIYF	TGTGCCAGCAGTCCTACGCTTCTCTTCTCTGGAAACACCATATATTTT
NA	TRBV7-2	NA	TRBJ1-6	CASTSIGAGSSPLHF	TGTGCCAGCACCTCCATAGGGGCAGGTAGTTCACCCCTCCACTTT
NA	TRBV9	NA	TRBJ1-1	CASSQRVMNTEAFF	TGTGCCAGCAGCCAGCGGGTGATGAACACTGAAGCTTTCTTT
NA	TRBV19	NA	TRBJ1-1	CAVRDVGRYTEAFF	TGTGCCGTCAGGGATGTGGGTAGGTACACTGAAGCTTTCTTT
TRBD1	TRBV19	NA	TRBJ1-4	CASSATGQRAEKLFF	TGTGCCAGTAGTGCGACGGGACAGAGGGCGGAAAAACTGTTTTTT
NA	TRBV28	once	TRBJ2-7	CASTSGTSTWEQYF	TGTGCCAGCACCTCTGGGACTTCCACTTGGGAGCAGTACTTC
TRBD1	TRBV5-6	NA	TRBJ1-5	CASSSTGTGHQPQHF	TGTGCCAGCAGTTCTACCGGGACAGGGCATCAGCCCCAGCATTTT
NA	TRBV9	NA	TRBJ1-3	CASRGGAGNTIYF	TGTGCCAGCAGAGGAGGGGCTGGAAACACCATATATTTT
NA	TRBV7-9	NA	TRBJ1-1	CASSQALSNTEAFF	TGTGCCAGCAGCCAAGCCCTGAGCAACACTGAAGCTTTCTTT
TRBD1	TRBV3-1/TRBV3-2	NA	TRBJ1-4	CASSPPGGQFYNEKLFF	TGTGCCAGCAGCCCCCCTGGGGGACAGTTTTATAATGAAAAACTGTTTTTT
TRBD1	TRBV6-5	NA	TRBJ2-5	CASSSTDRHVETQYF	TGTGCCAGCAGTTCGACGGACAGGCACGTAGAGACCCAGTACTTC
NA	TRBV2	NA	TRBJ1-1	CASSRTEAFF	TGTGCCAGCTCTAGGACAGAAGCTTTCTTT
TRBD1	TRBV24-1	NA	TRBJ2-3	CATSDEGTGDDTQYF	TGTGCCACCAGTGATGAAGGGACAGGGGATGATACGCAGTATTTT
NA	TRBV12-3/TRBV12-4	few	TRBJ2-4	CASSLGRENIQYF	TGTGCCAGCAGTTTAGGGCGGGAAAACATTCAGTACTTC
NA	TRBV19	NA	TRBJ2-6	CASLLSGANVLTF	TGTGCCAGCCTGTTATCTGGGGCCAACGTCCTGACTTTC
NA	TRBV28	NA	TRBJ1-6	CASSSGTPFYNSPLHF	TGTGCCAGCAGTTCAGGGACACCTTTCTATAATTCACCCCTCCACTTT
NA	TRBV7-2	NA	TRBJ2-5	CASSPRETQYF	TGTGCCAGCAGCCCTAGAGAGACCCAGTACTTC
NA	TRBV5-1	NA	TRBJ2-1	CASSLPADEQFF	TGCGCCAGCAGCTTGCCTGCGGATGAGCAGTTCTTC
TRBD1	TRBV19	NA	TRBJ1-2	CATADRGRNYGYTF	TGTGCCACTGCGGACAGGGGGCGGAACTATGGCTACACCTTC
NA	TRBV2	once	TRBJ1-4	CASRGGGGEKLFF	TGTGCCAGCCGCGGGGGAGGGGGTGAAAAACTGTTTTTT
NA	TRBV6-5	NA	TRBJ1-1	CASSYSGQRNTEAFF	TGTGCCAGCAGTTACTCAGGACAGCGGAACACTGAAGCTTTCTTT
TRBD1	TRBV30	NA	TRBJ2-2	CAWSAQGSGELFF	TGTGCCTGGAGTGCACAGGGGTCCGGGGAGCTGTTTTTT
NA	TRBV6-1	NA	TRBJ1-1	CASSDTQGLNTEAFF	TGTGCCAGCAGTGATACACAGGGCTTGAACACTGAAGCTTTCTTT
TRBD1	TRBV15	NA	TRBJ1-1	CATSPTGGNTEAFF	TGTGCCACCAGCCCAACAGGGGGAAACACTGAAGCTTTCTTT
NA	TRBV9	once	TRBJ1-4	CASSPRQVSDEKLFF	TGTGCCAGCAGCCCAAGACAGGTATCTGACGAAAAACTGTTTTTT
NA	TRBV12-3/TRBV12-4	NA	TRBJ2-3	CASSFPLTDTQYF	TGTGCCAGCAGTTTCCCCTTAACAGATACGCAGTATTTT
TRBD1	TRBV5-4	NA	TRBJ1-4	CASSLQGSGEKLFF	TGTGCCAGCAGCTTACAGGGGAGTGGTGAAAAACTGTTTTTT
NA	TRBV6-6	NA	TRBJ1-2	CASSYDSHYGYTF	TGTGCCAGCAGTTACGACAGCCACTATGGCTACACCTTC
TRBD1	TRBV7-2	NA	TRBJ1-3	CASSPSRDSLGNTIYF	TGTGCCAGCAGCCCCTCCCGGGACAGTTTAGGAAACACCATATATTTT
NA	TRBV19	few	TRBJ2-5	CASSKGGVGLETQYF	TGTGCCAGTAGTAAGGGGGGGGTTGGTTTGGAGACCCAGTACTTC
NA	TRBV12-3/TRBV12-4	NA	TRBJ2-7	CASSGDFYYEQYF	TGTGCCAGCAGTGGGGACTTCTATTACGAGCAGTACTTC
TRBD2	TRBV4-1	once	TRBJ2-5	CASSQEASGGAWETQYF	TGCGCCAGCAGCCAAGAGGCTAGCGGGGGGGCGTGGGAGACCCAGTACTTC
NA	TRBV7-9	NA	TRBJ1-5	CASTSQGLGGQPQHF	TGTGCCAGCACCTCCCAGGGTCTAGGCGGACAGCCCCAGCATTTT
NA	TRBV6-5	NA	TRBJ1-2	CASSYSGVLNYGYTF	TGTGCCAGCAGTTACTCCGGGGTACTAAACTATGGCTACACCTTC
NA	TRBV6-1	NA	TRBJ2-1	CASSEGDEQFF	TGTGCCAGCAGTGAAGGCGATGAGCAGTTCTTC
NA	TRBV5-6	NA	TRBJ1-1	CASSLSPGVVTEAFF	TGTGCCAGCAGCTTGAGCCCGGGGGTGGTCACTGAAGCTTTCTTT
TRBD1	TRBV7-8	NA	TRBJ2-2	CASSSQGAVTGELFF	TGTGCCAGCAGCTCACAGGGGGCGGTTACCGGGGAGCTGTTTTTT
NA	TRBV3-1/TRBV3-2	few	TRBJ1-6	CASSQEGRGSPLHF	TGTGCCAGCAGCCAAGAGGGGAGGGGGTCACCCCTCCACTTT
NA	TRBV12-3/TRBV12-4	NA	TRBJ1-2	CASSFRGDRGYTF	TGTGCCAGCAGTTTCCGGGGGGATCGCGGCTACACCTTC
NA	TRBV10-3	NA	TRBJ1-2	CAIRDMPPANYGYTF	TGTGCCATCAGAGACATGCCTCCGGCTAACTATGGCTACACCTTC
TRBD1	TRBV19	NA	TRBJ2-3	CASSATGGTDTQYF	TGTGCCAGTAGTGCGACAGGGGGCACAGATACGCAGTATTTT
NA	TRBV6-6	NA	TRBJ1-2	CASSPMLGYTF	TGTGCCAGCAGCCCAATGCTAGGCTACACCTTC
TRBD1	TRBV24-1	few	TRBJ1-5	CATSGSGTGGRQPQHF	TGTGCCACCAGTGGGTCCGGGACAGGGGGCCGTCAGCCCCAGCATTTT
NA	TRBV7-9	NA	TRBJ2-7	CASSLRDSSYEQYF	TGTGCCAGCAGCTTACGGGACTCCTCCTACGAGCAGTACTTC
NA	TRBV30	NA	TRBJ1-2	CAWSDPGLANYGYTF	TGTGCCTGGAGTGACCCCGGTTTGGCTAACTATGGCTACACCTTC
TRBD1	TRBV7-6	NA	TRBJ1-6	CASSQTGGDNSPLHF	TGTGCCAGCAGCCAGACAGGGGGGGATAATTCACCCCTCCACTTT
NA	TRBV19	NA	TRBJ2-2	CASSQIAGTGELFF	TGTGCCAGTAGCCAGATCGCCGGGACCGGGGAGCTGTTTTTT
TRBD1	TRBV6-5	NA	TRBJ2-2	CASRGQGRVGELFF	TGTGCCAGCAGAGGACAGGGGAGGGTCGGGGAGCTGTTTTTT